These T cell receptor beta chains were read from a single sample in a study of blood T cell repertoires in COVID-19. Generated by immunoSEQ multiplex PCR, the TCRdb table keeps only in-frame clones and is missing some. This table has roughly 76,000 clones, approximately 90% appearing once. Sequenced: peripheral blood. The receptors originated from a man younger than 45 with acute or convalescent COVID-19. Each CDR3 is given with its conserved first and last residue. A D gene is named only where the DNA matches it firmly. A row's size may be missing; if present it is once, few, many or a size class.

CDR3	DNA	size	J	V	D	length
CASSLVRQGAAFF	TGTGCCAGCAGCTTAGTCAGACAGGGGGCAGCTTTCTTT	.	TRBJ1-1	TRBV7-2	TRBD1	13
CAWSGGTGVGYTF	TGTGCCTGGAGCGGAGGGACAGGGGTTGGCTACACCTTC	few	TRBJ1-2	TRBV30	TRBD1	13
CASSKADRIADTQYF	TGTGCCAGCAGCAAAGCGGACAGGATCGCAGATACGCAGTATTTT	.	TRBJ2-3	TRBV21-1	.	15
CASSLRSSNYEQYF	TGCGCCAGCAGCTTGCGGAGTTCGAACTACGAGCAGTACTTC	once	TRBJ2-7	TRBV5-1	.	14
CASSYLSGNTGELFF	TGTGCCAGCAGTTACTTGTCGGGAAACACCGGGGAGCTGTTTTTT	.	TRBJ2-2	TRBV6-5	.	15
CASSPLFGSSGNTIYF	TGTGCCAGCAGCCCCTTGTTCGGGAGCTCTGGAAACACCATATATTTT	.	TRBJ1-3	TRBV3-1/TRBV3-2	.	16
CASSDTDGYEQYF	TGTGCCAGCAGTGACACCGACGGGTACGAGCAGTACTTC	.	TRBJ2-7	TRBV25-1	.	13
CASSPRANYGYTF	TGTGCCAGCAGTCCACGGGCTAACTATGGCTACACCTTC	few	TRBJ1-2	TRBV28	.	13
CASSSLATSTYEQYF	TGTGCCAGCTCATCTCTAGCGACGTCAACCTACGAGCAGTACTTC	.	TRBJ2-7	TRBV18	.	15
CASTTQGTPYEQYF	TGTGCCAGCACCACACAGGGGACTCCCTACGAGCAGTACTTC	.	TRBJ2-7	TRBV5-6	.	14
CASSLNGGSETQYF	TGTGCCAGCAGCTTAAACGGCGGGAGTGAGACCCAGTACTTC	.	TRBJ2-5	TRBV7-3	TRBD2	14
CASSSPGQAGNEKLFF	TGTGCCAGCAGCTCCCCGGGACAGGCCGGAAATGAAAAACTGTTTTTT	once	TRBJ1-4	TRBV5-4	TRBD1	16
CASSTRTGNTGELFF	TGTGCCAGCAGCACCCGGACAGGGAACACCGGGGAGCTGTTTTTT	.	TRBJ2-2	TRBV5-6	TRBD1	15
CASSDRGEVHEQYF	TGTGCCAGCAGTGACAGGGGTGAGGTCCACGAGCAGTACTTC	.	TRBJ2-7	TRBV2	.	14
CASRRTGGLNEQFF	TGCGCCAGCAGGAGGACAGGGGGCTTAAATGAGCAGTTCTTC	.	TRBJ2-1	TRBV5-1	TRBD1	14
CASSLSPGSATYTDTQYF	TGTGCCAGCTCACTCTCACCGGGTAGCGCGACCTACACAGATACGCAGTATTTT	.	TRBJ2-3	TRBV18	.	18
CASSLTGVETQYF	TGTGCCAGCAGCTTGACAGGGGTGGAGACCCAGTACTTC	.	TRBJ2-5	TRBV13	TRBD1	13
CASSAGTGRSPLHF	TGTGCCAGCAGCGCGGGGACAGGGCGGTCACCCCTCCACTTT	once	TRBJ1-6	TRBV11-2	TRBD1	14
CAIRKTANTGELFF	TGTGCCATCAGGAAGACAGCGAACACCGGGGAGCTGTTTTTT	.	TRBJ2-2	TRBV10-3	.	14
CASSFGQKNQPQHF	TGTGCCAGCAGTTTCGGACAGAAGAATCAGCCCCAGCATTTT	.	TRBJ1-5	TRBV28	.	14
CSVEDRGSPGQPQHF	TGCAGCGTTGAGGACAGGGGATCACCGGGGCAGCCCCAGCATTTT	.	TRBJ1-5	TRBV29-1	TRBD1	15
CASSLTGGANGYTF	TGTGCCAGCAGTTTAACAGGGGGCGCAAATGGCTACACCTTC	once	TRBJ1-2	TRBV6-5	TRBD1	14
CASSPEAGVEQYF	TGCGCCAGCAGCCCCGAGGCGGGCGTCGAGCAGTACTTC	.	TRBJ2-7	TRBV5-1	.	13
CSAQGNTEAFF	TGCAGTGCCCAGGGGAACACTGAAGCTTTCTTT	.	TRBJ1-1	TRBV20-1	.	11
CASSPRTGAYEQYF	TGTGCCAGCAGCCCCCGGACAGGGGCCTACGAGCAGTACTTC	.	TRBJ2-7	TRBV5-8	TRBD1	14
CASSYEGSSYEQYF	TGTGCCAGCAGTTACGAGGGCAGCTCCTACGAGCAGTACTTC	.	TRBJ2-7	TRBV6-5	.	14
CASSQVVGAEAFF	TGCGCCAGCAGCCAAGTGGTTGGGGCAGAAGCTTTCTTT	once	TRBJ1-1	TRBV4-3	.	13
CASSLGGSSYEQYF	TGTGCCAGCAGTTTGGGAGGGAGCTCCTACGAGCAGTACTTC	.	TRBJ2-7	TRBV28	TRBD2	14
CASSLSLRGEDTDTQYF	TGTGCCAGCAGCCTGTCGCTGCGGGGAGAGGACACAGATACGCAGTATTTT	.	TRBJ2-3	TRBV9	.	17
CASSSGFSGNTIYF	TGTGCCAGCAGCTCAGGGTTTTCTGGAAACACCATATATTTT	.	TRBJ1-3	TRBV7-2	.	14
CASSQEVQNYGYTF	TGTGCCAGCAGCCAAGAAGTACAGAACTATGGCTACACCTTC	.	TRBJ1-2	TRBV3-1/TRBV3-2	.	14
CASSYDSGRMGEQYF	TGTGCCAGCAGTTACGATAGCGGAAGGATGGGAGAGCAGTACTTC	.	TRBJ2-7	TRBV6-5	.	15
CASSLKRGLKETQYF	TGTGCCAGCAGCTTAAAGCGGGGCCTGAAAGAGACCCAGTACTTC	.	TRBJ2-5	TRBV7-2	TRBD2	15
CASSAFWGLRERAEAFF	TGTGCCAGCAGCGCATTTTGGGGACTAAGGGAACGTGCTGAAGCTTTCTTT	.	TRBJ1-1	TRBV7-3	.	17
CASSPAGLGDTQYF	TGTGCCAGCTCACCAGCGGGGTTGGGAGATACGCAGTATTTT	.	TRBJ2-3	TRBV18	.	14
CASSVRGRETQYF	TGTGCCAGCAGTGTAAGGGGGCGAGAGACCCAGTACTTC	.	TRBJ2-5	TRBV12-3/TRBV12-4	TRBD1	13
CASTLGTRNTGELFF	TGCGCCAGCACCCTCGGGACTAGAAACACCGGGGAGCTGTTTTTT	.	TRBJ2-2	TRBV5-1	TRBD2	15
CASNIHRSEQYF	TGTGCCAGCAACATCCATCGCTCCGAGCAGTACTTC	.	TRBJ2-7	TRBV2	.	12
CASSPQTRTGGGQETQYF	TGTGCCAGCTCACCCCAAACTCGGACAGGGGGAGGCCAAGAGACCCAGTACTTC	.	TRBJ2-5	TRBV18	TRBD1	18
CASSPGQGETQYF	TGTGCCAGCAGCCCGGGACAGGGAGAGACCCAGTACTTC	.	TRBJ2-5	TRBV3-1/TRBV3-2	TRBD1	13
CASTPGHTDTQYF	TGTGCCAGCACCCCGGGACACACAGATACGCAGTATTTT	once	TRBJ2-3	TRBV6-2/TRBV6-3	.	13
CAWSWPGGNQPQHF	TGTGCCTGGAGTTGGCCAGGGGGCAATCAGCCCCAGCATTTT	few	TRBJ1-5	TRBV30	.	14
CASSPQGIGGYTF	TGTGCCAGTAGTCCACAGGGAATTGGTGGCTACACCTTC	once	TRBJ1-2	TRBV19	.	13
CASGSPGPHGYTF	TGTGCCAGCGGCTCTCCAGGCCCCCATGGCTACACCTTC	.	TRBJ1-2	TRBV28	.	13
CASSQEFGTGTEKLFF	TGCGCCAGCAGCCAAGAGTTCGGGACAGGGACTGAAAAACTGTTTTTT	.	TRBJ1-4	TRBV4-3	TRBD1	16
CASSLGLYGGNTEAFF	TGCGCCAGCAGCTTGGGTCTCTACGGGGGGAACACTGAAGCTTTCTTT	.	TRBJ1-1	TRBV5-1	.	16
CASSPPSVYNEQFF	TGTGCCAGCTCACCACCGTCAGTGTACAATGAGCAGTTCTTC	.	TRBJ2-1	TRBV18	.	14
CASGTGGKDYGYTF	TGTGCCAGCGGAACAGGGGGCAAGGACTATGGCTACACCTTC	once	TRBJ1-2	TRBV7-2	TRBD1	14
CASSPYESNVLTF	TGTGCCAGCAGCCCCTACGAGTCCAACGTCCTGACTTTC	.	TRBJ2-6	TRBV7-3	.	13
CASSLRQNTGELFF	TGTGCCAGCAGCTTAAGGCAGAACACCGGGGAGCTGTTTTTT	.	TRBJ2-2	TRBV7-3	.	14
CASSPKGQSNQPQHF	TGTGCCAGCTCACCAAAGGGACAGAGCAATCAGCCCCAGCATTTT	.	TRBJ1-5	TRBV18	TRBD1	15
CASSTQGSGYEQYF	TGTGCCAGCAGCACACAGGGTAGTGGCTACGAGCAGTACTTC	once	TRBJ2-7	TRBV9	.	14
CASSYAGWGETQYF	TGTGCCAGCAGTTACGCGGGATGGGGGGAGACCCAGTACTTC	.	TRBJ2-5	TRBV6-5	.	14
CSADRGYEQYF	TGCAGTGCTGACAGGGGCTACGAGCAGTACTTC	.	TRBJ2-7	TRBV20-1	TRBD1	11
CASSPGPQGTEAFF	TGTGCCAGCAGCCCAGGGCCCCAGGGCACTGAAGCTTTCTTT	.	TRBJ1-1	TRBV6-5	.	14